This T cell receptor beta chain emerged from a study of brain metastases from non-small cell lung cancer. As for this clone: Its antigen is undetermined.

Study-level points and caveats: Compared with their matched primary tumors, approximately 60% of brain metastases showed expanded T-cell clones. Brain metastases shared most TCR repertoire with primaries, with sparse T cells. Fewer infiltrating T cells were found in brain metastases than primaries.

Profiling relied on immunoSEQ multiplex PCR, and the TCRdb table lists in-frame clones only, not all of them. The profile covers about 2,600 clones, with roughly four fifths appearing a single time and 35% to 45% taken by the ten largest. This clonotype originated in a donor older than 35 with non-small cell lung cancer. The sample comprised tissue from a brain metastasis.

CDR3 sequence reads: CASSLEWGGQETQYF. The CDR3 DNA reads as TGTGCCAGCAGCTTAGAGTGGGGGGGGCAAGAGACCCAGTACTTC. The chain combines TRBV7-2 with TRBJ2-5; 7 nucleotides line up with TRBD2. CDR1 and CDR2 from the germline V gene are SGHTA and FQGNSA. V was pared by 1 base and J by 2 bases, with 4 bases of the junction left unmatched. CDR3 length: 15 amino acids.